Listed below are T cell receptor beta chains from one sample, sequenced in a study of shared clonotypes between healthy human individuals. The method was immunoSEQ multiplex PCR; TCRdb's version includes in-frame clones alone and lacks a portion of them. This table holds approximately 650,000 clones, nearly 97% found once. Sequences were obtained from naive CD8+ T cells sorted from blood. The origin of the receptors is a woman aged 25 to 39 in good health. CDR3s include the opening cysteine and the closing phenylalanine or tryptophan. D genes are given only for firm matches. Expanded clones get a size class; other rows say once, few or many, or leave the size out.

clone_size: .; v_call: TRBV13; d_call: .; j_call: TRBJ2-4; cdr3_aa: CASSLGLAKNIQYF; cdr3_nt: TGTGCCAGCAGCTTAGGCTTAGCCAAAAACATTCAGTACTTC
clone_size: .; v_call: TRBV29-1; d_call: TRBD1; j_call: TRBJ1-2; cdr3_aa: CSVGTGEDQGYTF; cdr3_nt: TGCAGCGTTGGAACAGGGGAGGATCAGGGCTACACCTTC
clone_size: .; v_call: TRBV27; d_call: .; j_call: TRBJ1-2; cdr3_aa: CASSPGPNGYTF; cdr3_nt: TGTGCCAGCAGTCCGGGACCAAATGGCTACACCTTC
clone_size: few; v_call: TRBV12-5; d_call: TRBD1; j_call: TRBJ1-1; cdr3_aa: CASGLAGGTEAFF; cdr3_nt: TGTGCTAGTGGTTTGGCAGGGGGCACTGAAGCTTTCTTT
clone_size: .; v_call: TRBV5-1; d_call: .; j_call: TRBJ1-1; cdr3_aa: CASSLVGLGGTEAFF; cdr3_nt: TGCGCCAGCAGCTTGGTCGGATTAGGGGGGACTGAAGCTTTCTTT
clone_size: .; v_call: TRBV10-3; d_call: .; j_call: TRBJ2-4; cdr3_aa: CAISESGPFQYF; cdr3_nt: TGTGCCATCAGTGAGTCGGGACCTTTTCAGTACTTC
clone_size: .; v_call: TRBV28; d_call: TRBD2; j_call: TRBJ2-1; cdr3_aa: CASSLTLAGAHNEQFF; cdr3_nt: TGTGCCAGCAGTTTAACTCTAGCGGGAGCCCACAATGAGCAGTTCTTC
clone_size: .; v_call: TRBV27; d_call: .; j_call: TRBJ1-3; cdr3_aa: CASSPRGGTNTIYF; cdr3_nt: TGTGCCAGCAGCCCTCGGGGAGGGACGAACACCATATATTTT
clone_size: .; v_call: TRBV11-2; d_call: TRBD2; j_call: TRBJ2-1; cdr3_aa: CASSLGPGVGGSVSEQFF; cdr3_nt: TGTGCCAGCAGCTTAGGTCCCGGCGTGGGCGGGAGCGTATCTGAGCAGTTCTTC
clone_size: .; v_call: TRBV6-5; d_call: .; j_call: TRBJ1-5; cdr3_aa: CASSSPRESINQPQHF; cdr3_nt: TGTGCCAGCAGTTCACCCAGGGAATCAATTAATCAGCCCCAGCATTTT
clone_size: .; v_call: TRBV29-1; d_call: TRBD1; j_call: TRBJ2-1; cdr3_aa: CSVDRTGSNEQFF; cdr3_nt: TGCAGCGTTGATCGGACAGGGTCAAATGAGCAGTTCTTC
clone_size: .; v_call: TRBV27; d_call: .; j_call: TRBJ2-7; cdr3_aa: CASSLKGTPPYEQYF; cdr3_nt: TGTGCCAGCAGTTTGAAAGGAACACCACCCTACGAGCAGTACTTC
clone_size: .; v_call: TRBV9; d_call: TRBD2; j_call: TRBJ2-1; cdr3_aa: CASSGIAGANEQFF; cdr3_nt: TGTGCCAGCAGCGGGATAGCGGGAGCAAATGAGCAGTTCTTC
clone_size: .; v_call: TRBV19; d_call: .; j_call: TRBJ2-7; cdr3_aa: CASSMKGEQYF; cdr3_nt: TGTGCCAGTAGTATGAAGGGGGAGCAGTACTTC
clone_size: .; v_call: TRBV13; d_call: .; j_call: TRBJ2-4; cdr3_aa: CASSATWLAKNIQYF; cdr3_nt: TGTGCCAGCAGCGCAACCTGGCTAGCCAAAAACATTCAGTACTTC
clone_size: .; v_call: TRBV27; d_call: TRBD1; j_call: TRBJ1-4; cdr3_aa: CASSLSGGAKLFF; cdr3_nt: TGTGCCAGCAGTTTGTCAGGGGGGGCAAAACTGTTTTTT
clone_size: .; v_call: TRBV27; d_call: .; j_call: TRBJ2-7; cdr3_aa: CASKLSSSRWYEQYF; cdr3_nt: TGTGCCAGCAAATTGTCCTCTAGCCGTTGGTACGAGCAGTACTTC
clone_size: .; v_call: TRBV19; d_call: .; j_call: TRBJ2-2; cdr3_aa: CASLLATGELFF; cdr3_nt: TGTGCCAGTTTACTCGCCACCGGGGAGCTGTTTTTT
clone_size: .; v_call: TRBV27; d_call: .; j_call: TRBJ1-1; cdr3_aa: CASISNTEAFF; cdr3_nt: TGTGCCAGCATTTCTAACACTGAAGCTTTCTTT
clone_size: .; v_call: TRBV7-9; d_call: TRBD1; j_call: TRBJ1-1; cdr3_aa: CASSQGTEAFF; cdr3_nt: TGTGCCAGCAGCCAAGGGACAGAGGCTTTCTTT
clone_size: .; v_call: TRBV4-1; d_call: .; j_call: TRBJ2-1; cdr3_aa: CASSQYGNEQFF; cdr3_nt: TGCGCCAGCAGCCAATACGGCAATGAGCAGTTCTTC
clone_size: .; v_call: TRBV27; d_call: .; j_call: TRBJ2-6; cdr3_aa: CASSISGGSGANVLTF; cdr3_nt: TGTGCCAGCAGTATCTCGGGTGGATCTGGGGCCAACGTCCTGACTTTC
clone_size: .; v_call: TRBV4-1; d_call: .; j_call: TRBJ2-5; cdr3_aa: CASSQASEETQYF; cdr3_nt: TGCGCCAGCAGCCAAGCATCCGAAGAGACCCAGTACTTC
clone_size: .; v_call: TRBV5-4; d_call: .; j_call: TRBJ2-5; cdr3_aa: CASSLKGTETQYF; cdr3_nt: TGTGCCAGCAGCTTGAAGGGGACGGAGACCCAGTACTTC
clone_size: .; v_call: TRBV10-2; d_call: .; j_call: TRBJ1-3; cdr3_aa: CASSDITGSGNTIYF; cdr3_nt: TGCGCCAGCAGTGACATTACAGGGTCTGGAAACACCATATATTTT
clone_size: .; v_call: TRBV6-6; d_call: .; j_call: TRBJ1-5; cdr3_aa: CASSYSRETNQPQHF; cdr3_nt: TGTGCCAGCAGTTACTCCCGCGAAACAAATCAGCCCCAGCATTTT
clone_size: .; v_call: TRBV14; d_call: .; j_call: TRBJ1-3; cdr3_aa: CASSQERGLGNTIYF; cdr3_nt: TGTGCCAGCAGCCAAGAACGAGGGCTCGGAAACACCATATATTTT
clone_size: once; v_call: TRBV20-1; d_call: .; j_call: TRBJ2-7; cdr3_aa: CSASSGGEQYF; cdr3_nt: TGCAGTGCTAGTTCCGGGGGCGAGCAGTACTTC
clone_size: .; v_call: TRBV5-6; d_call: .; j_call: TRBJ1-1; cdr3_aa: CASSFSVRGSEAFF; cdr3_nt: TGTGCCAGCAGCTTTTCCGTCAGGGGCTCTGAAGCTTTCTTT
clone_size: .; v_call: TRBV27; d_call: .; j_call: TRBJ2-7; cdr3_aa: CASSFSRAHEQYF; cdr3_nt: TGTGCCAGCAGTTTTTCCAGGGCTCACGAGCAGTACTTC
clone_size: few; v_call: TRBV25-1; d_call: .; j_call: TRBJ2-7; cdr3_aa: CASSLSYEQYF; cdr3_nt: TGTGCCAGCAGTCTCTCCTACGAGCAGTACTTC
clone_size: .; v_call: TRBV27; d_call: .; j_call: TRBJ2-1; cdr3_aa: CASSLGALRMNNEQFF; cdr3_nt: TGTGCCAGCAGTTTAGGGGCACTGCGGATGAACAATGAGCAGTTCTTC
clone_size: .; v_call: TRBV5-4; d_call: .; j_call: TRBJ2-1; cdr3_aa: CASSSTREAGGEQFF; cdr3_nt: TGTGCCAGCAGCTCTACCAGGGAGGCAGGGGGTGAGCAGTTCTTC
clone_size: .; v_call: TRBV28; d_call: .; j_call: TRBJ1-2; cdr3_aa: CASSPALTGGEGYTF; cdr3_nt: TGTGCCAGCAGTCCCGCCCTGACAGGAGGCGAGGGCTACACCTTC
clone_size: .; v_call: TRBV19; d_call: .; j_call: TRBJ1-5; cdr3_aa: CASSILAETAKGQPQHF; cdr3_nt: TGTGCCAGTAGTATATTAGCCGAGACAGCAAAGGGGCAGCCCCAGCATTTT
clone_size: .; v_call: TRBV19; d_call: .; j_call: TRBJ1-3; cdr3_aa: CASSTPTGGLGNTIYF; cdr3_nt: TGTGCCAGTAGTACGCCAACAGGCGGTCTGGGAAACACCATATATTTT